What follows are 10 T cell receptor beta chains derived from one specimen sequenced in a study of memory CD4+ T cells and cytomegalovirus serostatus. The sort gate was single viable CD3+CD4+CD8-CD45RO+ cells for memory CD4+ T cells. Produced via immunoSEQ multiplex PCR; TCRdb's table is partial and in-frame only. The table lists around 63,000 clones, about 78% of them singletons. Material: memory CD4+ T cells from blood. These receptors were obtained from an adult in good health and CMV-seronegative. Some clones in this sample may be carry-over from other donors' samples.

Here the CDR3 reads CASRRDASPYEQYF. The CDR3 coding sequence is TGTGCCAGCAGAAGGGACGCGAGCCCCTACGAGCAGTACTTC. The chain recombines TRBV6-1 with TRBJ2-7; D tentatively fits TRBD1 or TRBD2 (5 bases each). The V gene lost 6 bases and the J gene lost 2 bases, with 14 bases spanning the gap. Germline CDR1 is MNHNS and CDR2 is SASEGT. CDR3 length equals 14 residues.

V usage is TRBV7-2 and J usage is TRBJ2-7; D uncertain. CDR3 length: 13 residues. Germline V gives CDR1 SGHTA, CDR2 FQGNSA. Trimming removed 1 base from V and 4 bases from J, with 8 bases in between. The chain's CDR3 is CASSLDQDYEQYF. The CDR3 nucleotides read TGTGCCAGCAGCTTAGATCAGGATTACGAGCAGTACTTC.

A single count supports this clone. CDR3 in amino acids: CASSLEEATEAFF. The CDR3 nucleotides read TGCGCCAGCAGCTTGGAGGAAGCCACTGAAGCTTTCTTT. V and J are TRBV5-1 and TRBJ1-1, with unresolved D. The CDR3 has 13 amino acids. The ends were cut back, 0 bases at V and 4 bases at J, with 7 bases in the middle. Germline V gene data show CDR1 as SGHRS and CDR2 as YFSETQ. The complete variable domain, with remaining parts taken from reference TRBV5-1 and TRBJ1-1, reads KAGVTQTPRYLIKTRGQQVTLSCSPISGHRSVSWYQQTPGQGLQFLFEYFSETQRNKGNFPGRFSGRQFSNSRSEMNVSTLELGDSALYLCASSLEEATEAFFGQGTRLTVV.

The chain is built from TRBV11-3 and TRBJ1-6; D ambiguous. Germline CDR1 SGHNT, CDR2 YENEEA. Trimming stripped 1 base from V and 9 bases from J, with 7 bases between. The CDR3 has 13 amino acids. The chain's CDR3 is CASSLGVGSPLHF. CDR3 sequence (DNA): TGTGCCAGCAGCTTAGGGGTCGGTTCACCCCTCCACTTT.

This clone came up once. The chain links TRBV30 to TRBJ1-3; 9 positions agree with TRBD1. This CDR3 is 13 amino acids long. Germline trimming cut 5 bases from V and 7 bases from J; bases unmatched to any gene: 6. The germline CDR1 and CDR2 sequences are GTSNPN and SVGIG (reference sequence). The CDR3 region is CAWLATGGNTIYF. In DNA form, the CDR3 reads TGTGCCTGGTTGGCGACAGGGGGTAACACCATATATTTT. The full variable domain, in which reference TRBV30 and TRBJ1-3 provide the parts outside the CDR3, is SQTIHQWPATLVQPVGSPLSLECTVEGTSNPNLYWYRQAAGRGLQLLFYSVGIGQISSEVPQNLSASRPQDRQFILSSKKLLLSDSGFYLCAWLATGGNTIYFGEGSWLTVV.

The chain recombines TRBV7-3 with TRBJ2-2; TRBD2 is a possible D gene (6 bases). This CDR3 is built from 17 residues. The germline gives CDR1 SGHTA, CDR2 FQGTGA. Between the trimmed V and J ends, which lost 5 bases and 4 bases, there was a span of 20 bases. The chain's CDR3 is CASSPQVGSGITGELFF. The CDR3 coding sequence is TGTGCCAGCAGCCCCCAAGTGGGTAGCGGTATCACCGGGGAGCTGTTTTTT. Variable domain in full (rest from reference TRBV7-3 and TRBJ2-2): GAGVSQTPSNKVTEKGKYVELRCDPISGHTALYWYRQSLGQGPEFLIYFQGTGAADDSGLPNDRFFAVRPEGSVSTLKIQRTERGDSAVYLCASSPQVGSGITGELFFGEGSRLTVL.

CDR3 in amino acids: CASSQTYGTSGREQFF. CDR3 DNA: TGTGCCAGCAGCCAGACATATGGGACTAGCGGGAGGGAGCAGTTCTTC. The chain combines TRBV14 with TRBJ2-1; 15 bases align to TRBD2. The CDR3 consists of 16 residues. The junction had 7 bases not matched to a gene; V was cut back by 3 bases and J by 10 bases. Germline V gene sequence: CDR1 SGHDN, CDR2 FVKESK.

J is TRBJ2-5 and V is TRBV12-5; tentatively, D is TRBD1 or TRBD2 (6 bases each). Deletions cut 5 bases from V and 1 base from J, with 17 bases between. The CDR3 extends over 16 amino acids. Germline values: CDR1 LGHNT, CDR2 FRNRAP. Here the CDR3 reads CASGRGAAPGQETQYF. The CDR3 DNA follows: TGTGCTAGTGGTAGGGGGGCAGCCCCAGGCCAAGAGACCCAGTACTTC.

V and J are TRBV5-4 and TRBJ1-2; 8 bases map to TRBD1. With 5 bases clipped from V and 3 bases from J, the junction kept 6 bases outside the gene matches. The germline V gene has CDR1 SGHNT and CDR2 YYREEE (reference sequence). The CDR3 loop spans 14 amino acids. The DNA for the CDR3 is TGTGCCAGCAGTTTAGTGGACAGGGACTATGGCTACACCTTC. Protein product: CASSLVDRDYGYTF.

This chain's CDR3 is CASSQAGANVDEQFF. The CDR3 nucleotides are TGTGCCAGCTCCCAGGCGGGGGCCAATGTAGATGAGCAGTTCTTC. The chain combines TRBV7-6 with TRBJ2-1; TRBD2 might be the D (7 bases). Germline V gene sequence: CDR1 SGHVS, CDR2 FNYEAQ. CDR3 length equals 15 residues. Trimming shortened V by 8 bases and J by 8 bases, and 22 bases separated the two germline ends.